Listed below are T cell receptor beta chains from one sample, sequenced in a study of beta chain features in type 1 diabetes. The method was immunoSEQ multiplex PCR; TCRdb's version includes in-frame clones alone and lacks a portion of them. The sample contains 620,000 or so clones, roughly a sixth of which appear only once. Sequenced input: naive CD4+ T cells from blood. Receptors were obtained from a man aged 18 to 29 in good health. Both conserved end residues are part of each CDR3. D genes are given only for firm matches. Expanded clones get a size class; other rows say once, few or many, or leave the size out.

cdr3_nt cdr3_aa d_call j_call cdr3_length clone_size v_call
TGTGCCAGTAGTACCGGGACAGGCTATGGCTACACCTTC CASSTGTGYGYTF TRBD1 TRBJ1-2 13 few TRBV19
TGTGCCAGCAGCTTGGGTGTACCCGAGCAGTACTTC CASSLGVPEQYF NA TRBJ2-7 12 many TRBV7-9
TGTGCCAGCAGCCAAACCGGGACAGGGCCACCACCCCTCCACTTT CASSQTGTGPPPLHF TRBD1 TRBJ1-6 15 NA TRBV4-2
TGTGCCAGCAGAACAGGGGCTAATTCACCCCTCCACTTT CASRTGANSPLHF TRBD1 TRBJ1-6 13 NA TRBV2
TGTGCCAGCAGCGTAGAAGGGACCGGGGAGCTGTTTTTT CASSVEGTGELFF NA TRBJ2-2 13 NA TRBV9
TGTGCCAGCAGCCAAAAGGTCGCCGCCAAGAATGCCTACGAGCAGTACTTC CASSQKVAAKNAYEQYF NA TRBJ2-7 17 few TRBV14
TGTGCCAGCAGCCGGGCCCGGGGCCCCCCGGGGGATCAGCCCCAGCATTTT CASSRARGPPGDQPQHF NA TRBJ1-5 17 NA TRBV7-2
TGTGCCAGCAGTGAACAGGGCCAGAACACTGAAGCTTTCTTT CASSEQGQNTEAFF NA TRBJ1-1 14 few TRBV2
TGTGCCAGCGGAGTGGGACAGATTACCTACGAGCAGTACTTC CASGVGQITYEQYF TRBD1 TRBJ2-7 14 few TRBV7-2
TGTGCCTGGAGTTTCAACACTGAAGCTTTCTTT CAWSFNTEAFF NA TRBJ1-1 11 few TRBV30
TGTGCCAGCAGCTCCGCTTCCACAGGTGGCACCGGGGAGCTGTTTTTT CASSSASTGGTGELFF NA TRBJ2-2 16 NA TRBV7-8
TGTGCCAGCAGCGTCACAGGGTCTCTCTCTGGAAACACCATATATTTT CASSVTGSLSGNTIYF NA TRBJ1-3 16 NA TRBV9
TGTGCCAGCAGCCTGACTAGTGTTGGATCCTACAATGAGCAGTTCTTC CASSLTSVGSYNEQFF NA TRBJ2-1 16 few TRBV28
TGTGCCACCAGCAGAGAGACAGTCCAAGAGACCCAGTACTTC CATSRETVQETQYF NA TRBJ2-5 14 NA TRBV15
TGCGCCAGCAGCTCAAAGGGACTAGCGGGAGCCTACGAGCAGTACTTC CASSSKGLAGAYEQYF TRBD2 TRBJ2-7 16 few TRBV5-1
TGTGCCAGTAGTAAGGCCCCCAACTATGGCTACACCTTC CASSKAPNYGYTF NA TRBJ1-2 13 few TRBV19
TGCGCCAGCAGCTTGCTCCCCAATGGAGGGGCCAACGTCCTGACTTTC CASSLLPNGGANVLTF NA TRBJ2-6 16 NA TRBV5-1
TGCGCCAGCAGCCCCCCGGGACTAGCGGTTCTTGGGCCCTACGAGCAGTACTTC CASSPPGLAVLGPYEQYF TRBD2 TRBJ2-7 18 few TRBV5-1
TGTGCCAGCAGCTCCCGAGCGGGCCCCCAAGAGACCCAGTACTTC CASSSRAGPQETQYF NA TRBJ2-5 15 NA TRBV9
TGTGCCAGCAGTCCAAGAGGGAGGACTAGCGGTTACAATGAGCAGTTCTTC CASSPRGRTSGYNEQFF TRBD2 TRBJ2-1 17 few TRBV2
TGTGCCAGCAGCGTCGGGGGGTACCAAGAGACCCAGTACTTC CASSVGGYQETQYF TRBD2 TRBJ2-5 14 NA TRBV9
TGTGCCAGCTCAGGATTACAGGGGGCAACAGATACGCAGTATTTT CASSGLQGATDTQYF TRBD1 TRBJ2-3 15 NA TRBV18
TGTGCCAGCAGTTTCAGGACGGAATCCTACGAGCAGTACTTC CASSFRTESYEQYF NA TRBJ2-7 14 NA TRBV28
TGTGCCAGCAGCCGAAGCTTGAGCCTGGGACAGGACAATGAGCAGTTCTTC CASSRSLSLGQDNEQFF TRBD1 TRBJ2-1 17 NA TRBV14
TGTGCCAGCAGCCTCGAGGGGTATGGCTACACCTTC CASSLEGYGYTF NA TRBJ1-2 12 NA TRBV7-2
TGCAGTGCTAGGACAGGGTATGGCTACACCTTC CSARTGYGYTF TRBD1 TRBJ1-2 11 NA TRBV20-1
TGTGCCAGCAGCCCGAAAAACTATGGCTACACCTTC CASSPKNYGYTF NA TRBJ1-2 12 NA TRBV6-1
TGTGCCAGCAGCGATAGCGGTTCGTCCTACGAGCAGTACTTC CASSDSGSSYEQYF NA TRBJ2-7 14 once TRBV7-3
TGTGCCAGCAGCATAACAGGTTTTGGAAACACCATATATTTT CASSITGFGNTIYF NA TRBJ1-3 14 NA TRBV11-2
TGTGCCAGCAGTGGGGACAGGGTAAGGTCTACGTCTGGGGCCAACGTCCTGACTTTC CASSGDRVRSTSGANVLTF TRBD1 TRBJ2-6 19 few TRBV2
TGCGCCAGCAGCTTGGCCAGGGCTGAGACCCAGTACTTC CASSLARAETQYF NA TRBJ2-5 13 NA TRBV5-1
TGTGCCATCAGTGAGTCAGGGGGCAGATATAGCAATCAGCCCCAGCATTTT CAISESGGRYSNQPQHF TRBD1 TRBJ1-5 17 few TRBV10-3
TGTGCCAGTTACCAATATCTTGGACAGGGTGCAAACATTCAGTACTTC CASYQYLGQGANIQYF TRBD1 TRBJ2-4 16 NA TRBV6-6
TGTGCCGCTATTCAAGGAGGACATGCCCAGTACTTC CAAIQGGHAQYF NA TRBJ2-5 12 NA TRBV6-5
TGCAGTGCCCCCCAGGGGGCCCTTCAGTACTTC CSAPQGALQYF TRBD1 TRBJ2-7 11 NA TRBV20-1
TGCGCCAGCAGCCCCCGAGGGGGGAGAGAGACCCAGTACTTC CASSPRGGRETQYF NA TRBJ2-5 14 few TRBV5-1
TGTGCCAGTGGAGGTGATTCCTCCTACGAGCAGTACTTC CASGGDSSYEQYF NA TRBJ2-7 13 NA TRBV27
TGTGCCAGCAACCTCGGAGGGGGCGGGAACACAGATACGCAGTATTTT CASNLGGGGNTDTQYF NA TRBJ2-3 16 few TRBV9
TGTGCCAGCAGTGGTGATCCCCATCAGCCCCAGCATTTT CASSGDPHQPQHF NA TRBJ1-5 13 few TRBV25-1
TGCGCCAGCAGCTTGGACGGAAACACCGGGGAGCTGTTTTTT CASSLDGNTGELFF NA TRBJ2-2 14 few TRBV5-1
TGTGCCAGCAGCGCCTACGGGAACACTGAAGCTTTCTTT CASSAYGNTEAFF NA TRBJ1-1 13 NA TRBV7-9
TGTGCCAGCAGCTTAACGGTTGGCAGGGTGGGAGAGCAGTACTTC CASSLTVGRVGEQYF NA TRBJ2-7 15 NA TRBV7-3